The rows below give T cell receptor beta chains drawn from one sample of a study of neoadjuvant nivolumab and ipilimumab in lung cancer. Some clones are missing from TCRdb's copy, which holds only in-frame ones; the method was immunoSEQ multiplex PCR. The sample lists 7,000 to 8,500 clones, approximately 91% occurring once. This specimen was tumor tissue, taken after neoadjuvant nivolumab, alone or with ipilimumab, at or shortly before surgery. These receptor sequences come from an adult with non-small cell lung cancer. Some clones in this sample may be carry-over from other donors' samples. Both conserved end residues are part of each CDR3. A D gene is named only where the DNA matches it firmly. Size values are once, few and many counts, or a class for expanded clones, and some rows have none.

d_call,j_call,clone_size,v_call,cdr3_nt,cdr3_aa
TRBD1,TRBJ1-2,.,TRBV5-5,TGTGCCAGCAGCCTGGGACAGAACTATGGCTACACCTTC,CASSLGQNYGYTF
TRBD1,TRBJ1-5,once,TRBV7-2,TGTGCCAGCAGCTTCCAAACAGGGGGGAGTAATCAGCCCCAGCATTTT,CASSFQTGGSNQPQHF
.,TRBJ2-1,.,TRBV29-1,TGCAGCGTCGCAGTAACCAATGAGCAGTTCTTC,CSVAVTNEQFF
TRBD2,TRBJ2-1,once,TRBV19,TGTGCCAGTAGTATAGATCGGAGCGGGAGTTTCAATGAGCAGTTCTTC,CASSIDRSGSFNEQFF
.,TRBJ1-1,.,TRBV7-8,TGTGCCAGCAGCCCCGTTTCGGGGGCCGCTTTCTTT,CASSPVSGAAFF
.,TRBJ2-3,.,TRBV5-4,TGTGCCAGCAGCTTGGGAGGGGTTGCCGCAGATACGCAGTATTTT,CASSLGGVAADTQYF
.,TRBJ1-1,.,TRBV19,TGTGCCAGTAGTATGCTTGGTGGAGCTTTCTTT,CASSMLGGAFF
TRBD1,TRBJ1-3,.,TRBV9,TGTGCCAGCAGCACTACAGGGGGAGCCGGAAACACCATATATTTT,CASSTTGGAGNTIYF
.,TRBJ2-2,.,TRBV30,TGTGCCTGGAGAGGGGGATACACCGGGGAGCTGTTTTTT,CAWRGGYTGELFF
.,TRBJ2-3,.,TRBV7-2,TGTGCCAGCACAAAGCGGAGAACAGATACGCAGTATTTT,CASTKRRTDTQYF
TRBD2,TRBJ2-1,.,TRBV9,TGTGCCAGCAGCGTAGGAAGCCTAGCGGGAGGAAACAATGAGCAGTTCTTC,CASSVGSLAGGNNEQFF
.,TRBJ2-3,once,TRBV5-4,TGTGCCAGCAGCTTGGCCGGCAGCACAGATACGCAGTATTTT,CASSLAGSTDTQYF
TRBD2,TRBJ2-1,.,TRBV29-1,TGCAGCGTTCGACTAGCGGGGCGAAGCTACAATGAGCAGTTCTTC,CSVRLAGRSYNEQFF
.,TRBJ2-7,.,TRBV7-6,TGTGCCAGCAGCTTATCAGACGAGCAGTACTTC,CASSLSDEQYF
.,TRBJ2-6,.,TRBV10-3,TGTGCCATCAGCGCCGACAGAGGGGGGGCCAACGTCCTGACTTTC,CAISADRGGANVLTF
.,TRBJ2-7,few,TRBV11-3,TGTGCCAGCAGCCCACTCAGACGCGGCCGCTACGAGCAGTACTTC,CASSPLRRGRYEQYF
TRBD2,TRBJ2-7,.,TRBV30,TGTGCCTGGAGCTTGGGGGGGGGTTTCTACGAGCAGTACTTC,CAWSLGGGFYEQYF
.,TRBJ2-7,.,TRBV5-4,TGTGCCAGCAGCCAGGACAGCCAGCTCTACGAGCAGTACTTC,CASSQDSQLYEQYF
TRBD1,TRBJ1-5,.,TRBV15,TGTGCCACCAGCGGGGGGACAGGGCTCAATCAGCCCCAGCATTTT,CATSGGTGLNQPQHF
.,TRBJ2-7,few,TRBV6-5,TGTGCCAGCATGGGGGGCTTCTACGAGCAGTACTTC,CASMGGFYEQYF
TRBD2,TRBJ2-1,.,TRBV4-2,TGTGCCAGCAGCCAAAGACAAACACATGCCCTTGCTAGCGGCACCTACAATGAGCAGTTCTTC,CASSQRQTHALASGTYNEQFF
.,TRBJ1-5,.,TRBV6-1,TGTGCCAGCTCCAGAGGAGGGTCTCGGAATCAGCCCCAGCATTTT,CASSRGGSRNQPQHF
.,TRBJ2-7,.,TRBV7-6,TGTGCCAGCAGCTTAGGGGGGCCCGACCCACTCTACGAGCAGTACTTC,CASSLGGPDPLYEQYF
TRBD2,TRBJ2-3,once,TRBV4-1,TGCGCCAGCAGCCAAGGACGCGGACTAGTGGGCACAGATACGCAGTATTTT,CASSQGRGLVGTDTQYF
.,TRBJ1-1,.,TRBV7-8,TGTGCCAGCAGTCCATTAAGGGGGAACACTGAAGCTTTCTTT,CASSPLRGNTEAFF
TRBD1,TRBJ2-3,few,TRBV6-5,TGTGCCAGCAGTTACCAGGGACAGTCGACAGATACGCAGTATTTT,CASSYQGQSTDTQYF
.,TRBJ2-5,.,TRBV5-1,TGCGCCAGCAGCTTGGGGCAGGGGGGCGAGACCCAGTACTTC,CASSLGQGGETQYF
.,TRBJ2-5,.,TRBV27,TGTGCCAGCAGCTCATTCCGGGCCGACGGAGAGACCCAGTACTTC,CASSSFRADGETQYF
TRBD1,TRBJ2-7,.,TRBV30,TGTGCCTGGAGTTCCGGGACAGGGGGCAGAGAGCAGTACTTC,CAWSSGTGGREQYF
.,TRBJ2-7,.,TRBV27,TGTGCCAGCAGTTATGGACTCAGCTACGAGCAGTACTTC,CASSYGLSYEQYF
TRBD1,TRBJ1-5,.,TRBV19,TGTGCCAGTACCAAGGGGGGACAGGGGTCGGCGGGAAAGAATTTT,CASTKGGQGSAGKNF
.,TRBJ2-3,once,TRBV5-4,TGTGCCAGCAGCTTCCAGGATACGCAGTATTTT,CASSFQDTQYF
.,TRBJ1-1,.,TRBV19,TGTGCCAGTAGTATATCCCGAGGGACCGAGGCTTTCTTT,CASSISRGTEAFF
.,TRBJ2-7,.,TRBV5-1,TGCGCCAGCAGCTCCGGACGGGTTGGCTACGAGCAGTACTTC,CASSSGRVGYEQYF
TRBD2,TRBJ2-3,.,TRBV6-5,TGTGCCAGCAGTTCGAGTAAGCGGGAGACGCAGTATTTT,CASSSSKRETQYF
.,TRBJ1-5,.,TRBV15,TGTGCCACCAGCCCCCGACAGGAGAAGCCCCAGCATTTT,CATSPRQEKPQHF
.,TRBJ1-2,.,TRBV30,TGTGCCTGGGATACAGGGAATTCGTATGGCTACACCTTC,CAWDTGNSYGYTF
.,TRBJ2-7,.,TRBV29-1,TGCAGCGGAGGGGAATCCTACGAGCAGTACTTC,CSGGESYEQYF
.,TRBJ2-2,few,TRBV6-5,TGTGCCAGCAGGACACCAATAGATAACACCGGGGAGCTGTTTTTT,CASRTPIDNTGELFF
TRBD2,TRBJ2-7,.,TRBV10-1,TGCGCCAGCAGTCCCAAGGGGGCTAGCGGGAGATACGAGCAGTACTTC,CASSPKGASGRYEQYF
.,TRBJ2-7,.,TRBV11-2,TGTGCCAGCAGCCCCCGTAGAGCCGTTGTCTCCTACGAGCAGTACTTC,CASSPRRAVVSYEQYF
.,TRBJ2-2,.,TRBV19,TGTGCCAGTACCGATCGGTGGGCAGCCGGGGAGCTGTTTTTT,CASTDRWAAGELFF
TRBD1,TRBJ1-2,.,TRBV30,TGTGCCTGGAGTGCAGGACAGGGAAACTATGGCTACACCTTC,CAWSAGQGNYGYTF
TRBD2,TRBJ2-1,.,TRBV6-5,TGTGCCGTGGCTAGCGGGAGGGGGAACAATGAGCAGTTCTTC,CAVASGRGNNEQFF
.,TRBJ1-2,.,TRBV20-1,TGCAGTGCTAGTGCAGGTAACGGCTACACCTTC,CSASAGNGYTF
.,TRBJ2-1,.,TRBV18,TGTGCCAGCTCACCCCAAGAAGCCAATGAGCAGTTCTTC,CASSPQEANEQFF
.,TRBJ1-2,few,TRBV19,TGTGCCAGTAGCAGAGACTCCGGGCCTGGAGGGTATGGCTACACCTTC,CASSRDSGPGGYGYTF
.,TRBJ1-5,.,TRBV6-6,TGTGCCAGCAGCCCCACGGGCCTACTCAATCAGCCCCAGCATTTT,CASSPTGLLNQPQHF
TRBD2,TRBJ2-1,once,TRBV4-3,TGCGCCAGCAGCCAAGAGGGAGCGGGAGTGTGGGGTAATGAGCAGTTCTTC,CASSQEGAGVWGNEQFF
.,TRBJ1-1,few,TRBV7-9,TGTGCCAGCAGCTTAGAACGAGGGGGACTGATGAACACTGAAGCTTTCTTT,CASSLERGGLMNTEAFF
TRBD2,TRBJ2-1,once,TRBV11-2,TGTGCCAGCAGCTATATACTAGCGGGAGGTAGGAATGAGCAGTTCTTC,CASSYILAGGRNEQFF
TRBD1,TRBJ1-5,.,TRBV4-1,TGCGCCAGCAGCCACGGGACAGACAATCAGCCCCAGCATTTT,CASSHGTDNQPQHF
.,TRBJ2-2,.,TRBV30,TGTGCCGCCAACCCGACAGCCAACACCGGGGAGCTGTTTTTT,CAANPTANTGELFF
TRBD1,TRBJ1-1,.,TRBV7-8,TGTGCCAGCAGCTTAGCCTCCCGACAGGGGCAGAACACTGAAGCTTTCTTT,CASSLASRQGQNTEAFF
.,TRBJ1-5,.,TRBV27,TGTGCCAGCAGTTGGCCCGGGGGGCCCCAGCATTTT,CASSWPGGPQHF
.,TRBJ2-1,.,TRBV5-1,TGCGCCAGCAGCTTAACAGGGAGCCCCTACAATGAGCAGTTCTTC,CASSLTGSPYNEQFF
.,TRBJ2-7,.,TRBV20-1,TGCAGTGCTAGCGACCCTGACGAGCAGTACTTC,CSASDPDEQYF
.,TRBJ2-1,.,TRBV7-3,TGTGCCAGCAGCGCCTTACAGGGCTCAACCCAGGAGCAGTTCTTC,CASSALQGSTQEQFF
TRBD1,TRBJ1-4,.,TRBV19,TGTGCCAGTAGTCCGGGACAGTCCCAGGGTGAAAAACTGTTTTTT,CASSPGQSQGEKLFF